The present T cell receptor (beta chain) was sequenced within a study of blood T cell repertoires in COVID-19. Study-level information: Both acute and convalescent COVID-19 samples were obtained from the United States, Italy and Spain. PBMCs, B-cell-depleted T cells, or T cells provided the cDNA or gDNA that made up the material.

Germline values: CDR1 SGHKS, CDR2 YYEKEE (reference sequence). V shed 4 bases, J shed 0 bases, and the junction held 6 bases outside the gene matches. This CDR3 region has 16 residues. Methods used by the authors: Reference gene primer amplification in the assay estimated nucleated cell counts. Some clones are missing from TCRdb's copy, which holds only in-frame ones; the method was immunoSEQ multiplex PCR. V and J calls and clone size are as listed in that table; D and trimming were resolved from the DNA. The sample carries about 250,000 clones, around 80% recorded once. The gene calls are TRBV5-5 and TRBJ2-2; 7 bases line up with TRBD1. Sequenced material: peripheral blood. This receptor was taken from an elderly man with acute or convalescent COVID-19. The CDR3 coding sequence is TGTGCCAGCAGCCCCCCCGGACAGGCGAACACCGGGGAGCTGTTTTTT. This gives the protein CASSPPGQANTGELFF.